These T cell receptor beta chains were read from a single sample in a study of metastatic and nonmetastatic thyroid tumors. TCRdb re-clonotyped the PCR reads through MiXCR. The top ten hold about 31% of the sample, which has approximately 29,000 clones, approximately 29% seen once. Material for sequencing was blood. These receptors originate from a female donor with papillary thyroid cancer or a benign thyroid nodule (not recorded which). Some clones in this sample may be carry-over from other donors' samples. Each CDR3 is given with its conserved first and last residue. A D gene is named only where the DNA matches it firmly. Size tells how often a clone was seen (once, few, many) or the class of an expanded clone, and some rows leave it out.

D gene	clone size	V gene	CDR3 length	J gene	CDR3 DNA	CDR3 protein
NA	many	TRBV9	13	TRBJ2-3	TGTGCCAGCAGCGTAGAAGGCACAGATACGCAGTATTTT	CASSVEGTDTQYF
TRBD1	once	TRBV20-1	13	TRBJ2-7	TGCAGTGCTAGTGACAGGGTATCCAACGAGCAGTACTTC	CSASDRVSNEQYF
NA	many	TRBV18	17	TRBJ1-4	TGTGCCAGCTCACCACCGTCGACCGGGGCCGAAAATGAAAAACTGTTTTTT	CASSPPSTGAENEKLFF
NA	NA	TRBV4-1	14	TRBJ2-1	TGCGCCAGCAGCCAAATGGTCAGGGACAATGAGCAGTTCTTC	CASSQMVRDNEQFF
TRBD1	medium-sized	TRBV7-9	15	TRBJ2-7	TGTGCCAGCAGCAAGGGACAGGGCCTCTCCTACGAGCAGTACTTC	CASSKGQGLSYEQYF
NA	many	TRBV6-6	15	TRBJ2-5	TGTGCCAGCAGTTACTCGAACAGGGCCCAAGAGACCCAGTACTTC	CASSYSNRAQETQYF
TRBD2	NA	TRBV27	17	TRBJ2-7	TGTGCCAGCATCCGAGCGACTAGCTGGCTAACCTCCTACGAGCAGTACTTC	CASIRATSWLTSYEQYF
TRBD1	many	TRBV27	17	TRBJ2-3	TGTGCCAGCAGCCCTCTTTTTTGGGACAGGGGTAGGGATACGCAGTATTTT	CASSPLFWDRGRDTQYF
NA	many	TRBV7-9	12	TRBJ2-7	TGTGCCAGCAGCTTAGAATCTTCAGAGCAGTACTTC	CASSLESSEQYF
TRBD2	many	TRBV6-1	15	TRBJ2-3	TGTGCCAGCAGCCGTAGCGGGAGTGGGGCAGATACGCAGTATTTT	CASSRSGSGADTQYF
TRBD1	NA	TRBV5-1	14	TRBJ1-1	TGCGCCAGCAGCTTCACAGGGGAAGCCAATGAAGCTTTCTTT	CASSFTGEANEAFF
NA	once	TRBV5-1	13	TRBJ2-1	TGCGCCAGCATCGTCCCAGTGAGCAATGAGCAGTTCTTC	CASIVPVSNEQFF
NA	NA	TRBV6-1	15	TRBJ2-7	TGTGCCAGCAGTCCCGCTTGGGGAGCTACCTACGAGCAGTACTTC	CASSPAWGATYEQYF
NA	many	TRBV5-1	18	TRBJ1-6	TGCGCCAGCAGCTTGAAAACAGTAGGCCCAGGACCGAGGTCACCCCTCCACTTT	CASSLKTVGPGPRSPLHF
TRBD2	NA	TRBV5-4	16	TRBJ2-1	TGTGCCAGCAGCTGGTGGCCGCGGGAGACGGGGGATGAGCAGTTCTTC	CASSWWPRETGDEQFF
NA	many	TRBV20-1	12	TRBJ2-1	TGCAGTGCAAACCCGGGGCCCAATGAGCAGTTCTTC	CSANPGPNEQFF
NA	many	TRBV6-5	14	TRBJ1-1	TGTGCCAGCAGTTACATTGGGACAAACACTGAAGCTTTCTTT	CASSYIGTNTEAFF
NA	many	TRBV2	13	TRBJ2-7	TGTGCCAGCAGCCGGGACGCGGACTACGAGCAGTACTTC	CASSRDADYEQYF
NA	NA	TRBV4-1	15	TRBJ2-3	TGCGCCAGCAGCCAAGACCCCAGGTCCACAGATACGCAGTATTTT	CASSQDPRSTDTQYF
NA	NA	TRBV20-1	17	TRBJ2-5	TGCAGTGCTCGTCCCCCACGAACGACCCGCGACAAAGAGACCCAGTACTTC	CSARPPRTTRDKETQYF
TRBD2	NA	TRBV12-3/TRBV12-4	19	TRBJ2-2	TGTGCCAGCATTTTTCCCCCGTATCCGGCTAGCGGGAGAAGGGGGGAGCTGTTTTTT	CASIFPPYPASGRRGELFF
NA	many	TRBV2	14	TRBJ2-6	TGTGCCAGCAAGACAGTCTCTGGGGCCAACGTCCTGACTTTC	CASKTVSGANVLTF